This TCR beta chain emerged from a study of T cells in Graves' hyperthyroidism and ophthalmopathy. This clonotype was detected ten times or more. Amplified TCR beta CDR3 regions derived from RNA transcripts. HTBI primers drove first-round RT-PCR of the TCR CDR3. MiXCR, applied by TCRdb to the multiplex PCR reads, yields one record per CDR3 protein. The sample holds some 570,000 distinct CDR3 sequences, 15% to 20% seen once. The germline gives CDR1 MDHEN, CDR2 SYDVKM. The length of the CDR3 is 15 residues. Trimming took off 2 bases at V and 1 base at J, with 10 bases between the two ends. This sequence joins TRBV28 and TRBJ2-3, with D unresolved. The clonotype was recovered from a young woman with Graves' ophthalmopathy. Material for sequencing was blood. CDR3 amino acids: CASSLRDPGTDTQYF. The CDR3, as DNA: TGTGCCAGCAGTTTACGAGACCCGGGCACAGATACGCAGTATTTT. Using reference TRBV28 and TRBJ2-3 for the parts outside the CDR3, the full variable domain is DVKVTQSSRYLVKRTGEKVFLECVQDMDHENMFWYRQDPGLGLRLIYFSYDVKMKEKGDIPEGYSVSREKKERFSLILESASTNQTSMYLCASSLRDPGTDTQYFGPGTRLTVL.